This TCR beta chain was retrieved from a study of T cells after yellow fever vaccination. The length of the CDR3 is 17 residues. V lost 2 bases, J lost 0 bases, and 6 bases stayed unmatched. Germline V gene sequence: CDR1 LNHDA, CDR2 SQIVND (reference sequence). This clonotype was detected a few times. TCRdb redid the calling of the 5' RACE reads with MiXCR, one entry per CDR3 protein. This table has roughly 180,000 distinct CDR3 sequences, approximately 6.2% appearing once. The clonotype comes from a man between 18 and 29 years old who received the YFV17D yellow fever vaccine. V and J are TRBV19 and TRBJ1-1; 10 bases line up with TRBD1. Sequencing was performed on CD4+ T cells sorted from PBMCs, taken on the day of the first yellow fever vaccination. CDR3 residues: CASSIFGTGAMNTEAFF. Here the CDR3 DNA reads TGTGCCAGTAGTATATTTGGGACAGGGGCCATGAACACTGAAGCTTTCTTT.